This T cell receptor (beta chain) was identified in a study of cytomegalovirus exposure and HLA in healthy donors. Study overall: There were 90 million to 140 million unique TCR beta sequences, drawn from approximately 180 million T cells, in an earlier analysis.

A remark on this clone: Its antigen remains unknown.

Study results and caveats: Accounts indicate the classifier identified cytomegalovirus status with strong specificity and sensitivity. Within a later analysis, the majority of CMV-associated TCR beta chains appeared HLA-restricted.

60 Vbeta and 13 Jbeta primers were used in PCR. Sequencing was performed with immunoSEQ multiplex PCR; in TCRdb, only in-frame clones are kept and a portion is missing. The sample carries 80,000 to 100,000 clones, 79% recorded once. The junction had 7 bases not matched to a gene; V was cut back by 6 bases and J by 2 bases. Germline CDR1 and CDR2: SGHTS and YDEGEE. The CDR3 length is 14 residues. This chain uses TRBV5-8 with TRBJ2-7; TRBD1 matches at 8 bases. The sequence derives from a male donor in good health and CMV-seropositive. Sequencing used PBMCs. CDR3 in amino acids: CASTERTGTYEQYF. In DNA form, the CDR3 reads TGTGCCAGCACCGAGAGGACAGGGACCTACGAGCAGTACTTC.